This T cell receptor (beta chain) was sequenced during a study of response to subunit inactivated influenza vaccine (dated by TCRdb to 2016 to 2018). As for the study more broadly: Deep quantitative profiling of the T cell receptor repertoire was used in the study to follow responses to a trivalent subunit inactivated influenza vaccine.

The study at large found these results: The authors suggested that each seasonal influenza vaccination may recruit only a limited number of new T cells.

This clonotype was seen only a few times. Its antigen is not yet known. No much larger clonotype is one base removed from it; base qualities were not supplied. The library was made by RT-PCR. Instrument used: Illumina HiSeq 2500. Through fastp at Q25 and MiXCR, TCRdb rebuilt clones from the public reads, retaining in-frame beta chains. Rows with a matching CDR3 protein are joined into one entry that keeps the most common DNA and genes. Within this sample are fewer than 250,000 distinct CDR3 sequences, with about an eighth of them counted one time only. The top ten clonotypes cover under 30% of the sample. Including the terminal cysteine and phenylalanine, the CDR3 comprises 16 residues. Of the read, only the CDR3 DNA is kept; its 48 bases are in frame from base 1. Trimming at the junction amounts to 2 bases on V and 4 bases on J, and the germline ends lie 15 bases apart.

The starting material was CD8+ T cells sorted from PBMCs, obtained 5 to 6 days after vaccination. The chain couples TRBV12-3 or TRBV12-4 to TRBJ2-1, with TRBD1 perhaps the D gene, on 6 matching bases. This receptor was taken from a man aged 45-65 years who received an inactivated influenza vaccine. Donor details come from another sample of the same person, matched by shared clones. In nucleotide form, the sequence is TGTGCCAGCAGTTTACTTTACGCAGGGGCATACAATGAGCAGTTCTTC. This codes for CASSLLYAGAYNEQFF.